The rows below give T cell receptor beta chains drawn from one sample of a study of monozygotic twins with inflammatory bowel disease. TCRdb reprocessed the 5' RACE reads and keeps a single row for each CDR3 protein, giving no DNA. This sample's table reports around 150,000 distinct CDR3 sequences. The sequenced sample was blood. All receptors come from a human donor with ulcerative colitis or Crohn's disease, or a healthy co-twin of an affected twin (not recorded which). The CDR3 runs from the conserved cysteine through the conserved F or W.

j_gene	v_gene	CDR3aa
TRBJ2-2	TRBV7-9	CASSSSPSKNTGELFF
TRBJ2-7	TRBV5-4	CASSRDRASYEQYF
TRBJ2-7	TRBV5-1	CASSGDRSYEQYF
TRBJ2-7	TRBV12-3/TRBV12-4	CASSLRASGGPSSYEQYF
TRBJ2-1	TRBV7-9	CASSSSGATYNEQFF
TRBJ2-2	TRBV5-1	CASSLDYASTGELFF
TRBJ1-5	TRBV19	CASIIFGGADQPQHF
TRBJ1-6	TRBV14	CASSQDSVSPLHF
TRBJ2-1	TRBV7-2	CASSPSGGGYNEQFF
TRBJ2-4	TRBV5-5	CASSSYNIAKNIQYF
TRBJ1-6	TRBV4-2	CASSQDEYSPLHF
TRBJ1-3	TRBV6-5	CASSYSWRLSGNTIYF
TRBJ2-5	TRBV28	CASTPLGQGPETQYF
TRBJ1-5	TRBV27	CASRRGGSNQPQHF
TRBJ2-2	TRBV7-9	CASSFRRTPGELFF
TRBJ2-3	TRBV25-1	CASSEWLAGVGTDTQYF
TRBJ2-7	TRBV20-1	CSARGPGTSGTHEQYF
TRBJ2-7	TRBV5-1	CASSLAADYEQYF
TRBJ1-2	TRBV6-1	CASSASLTGLDGYTF
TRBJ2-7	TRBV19	CASSAGGAYEQYF
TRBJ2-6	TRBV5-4	CASSLDGGSGANVLTF
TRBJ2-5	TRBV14	CASSQLGLTQETQYF
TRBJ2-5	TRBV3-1	CAVQPTSGQETQYF
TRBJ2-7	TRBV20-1	CSARDPLAWGSEQYF
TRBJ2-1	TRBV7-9	CASSSYGGLYNEQFF
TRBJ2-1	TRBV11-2	CASSLVGSAFNNEQFF
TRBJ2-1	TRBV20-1	CSARGTSGGYNEQFF
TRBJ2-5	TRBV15	CATSTPGGATTQYF
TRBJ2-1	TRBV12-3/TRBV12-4	CASSLGLAGINEQFF